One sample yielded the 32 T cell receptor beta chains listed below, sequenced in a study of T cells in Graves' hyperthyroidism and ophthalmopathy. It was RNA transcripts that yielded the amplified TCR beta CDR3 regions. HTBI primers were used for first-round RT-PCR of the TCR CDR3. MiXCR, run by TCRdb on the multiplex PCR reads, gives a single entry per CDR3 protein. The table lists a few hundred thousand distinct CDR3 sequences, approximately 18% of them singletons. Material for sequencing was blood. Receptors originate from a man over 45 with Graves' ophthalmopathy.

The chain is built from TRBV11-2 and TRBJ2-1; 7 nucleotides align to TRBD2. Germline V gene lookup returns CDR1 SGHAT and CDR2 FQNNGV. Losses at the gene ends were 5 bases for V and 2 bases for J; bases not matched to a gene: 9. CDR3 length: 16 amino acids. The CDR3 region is CASSPGASGPYNEQFF. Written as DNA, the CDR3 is TGTGCCAGCAGCCCTGGGGCTAGCGGACCCTACAATGAGCAGTTCTTC. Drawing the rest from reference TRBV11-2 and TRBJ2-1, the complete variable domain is EAGVAQSPRYKIIEKRQSVAFWCNPISGHATLYWYQQILGQGPKLLIQFQNNGVVDDSQLPKDRFSAERLKGVDSTLKIQPAKLEDSAVYLCASSPGASGPYNEQFFGPGTRLTVL.

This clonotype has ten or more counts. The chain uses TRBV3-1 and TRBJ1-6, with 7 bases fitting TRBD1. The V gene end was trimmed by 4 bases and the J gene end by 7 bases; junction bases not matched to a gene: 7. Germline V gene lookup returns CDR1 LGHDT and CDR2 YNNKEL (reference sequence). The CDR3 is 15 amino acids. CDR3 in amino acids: CASSPGGTANSPLHF. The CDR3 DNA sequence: TGTGCCAGCAGCCCAGGGGGGACAGCCAATTCACCCCTCCACTTT.

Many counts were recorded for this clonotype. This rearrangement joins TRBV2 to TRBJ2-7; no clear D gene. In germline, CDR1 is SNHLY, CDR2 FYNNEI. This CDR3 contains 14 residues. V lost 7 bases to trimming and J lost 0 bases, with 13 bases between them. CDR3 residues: CASIIASSSYEQYF. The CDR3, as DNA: TGTGCCAGCATCATTGCCTCAAGCTCCTACGAGCAGTACTTC.

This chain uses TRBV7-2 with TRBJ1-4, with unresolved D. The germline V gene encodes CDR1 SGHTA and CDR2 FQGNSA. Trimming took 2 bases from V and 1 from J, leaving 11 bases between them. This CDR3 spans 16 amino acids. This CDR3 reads CASSLYERRTNEKLFF. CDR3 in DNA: TGTGCCAGCAGCTTATATGAGCGGAGAACTAATGAAAAACTGTTTTTT. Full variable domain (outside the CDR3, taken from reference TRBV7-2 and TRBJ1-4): GAGVSQSPSNKVTEKGKDVELRCDPISGHTALYWYRQSLGQGLEFLIYFQGNSAPDKSGLPSDRFSAERTGGSVSTLTIQRTQQEDSAVYLCASSLYERRTNEKLFFGSGTQLSVL.

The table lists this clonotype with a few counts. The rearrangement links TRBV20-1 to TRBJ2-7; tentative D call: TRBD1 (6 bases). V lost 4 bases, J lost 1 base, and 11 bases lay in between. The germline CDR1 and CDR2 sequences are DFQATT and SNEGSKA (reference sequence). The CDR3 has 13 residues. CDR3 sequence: CSATGTRSYEQYF. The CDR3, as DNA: TGCAGTGCTACTGGGACACGATCCTACGAGCAGTACTTC.

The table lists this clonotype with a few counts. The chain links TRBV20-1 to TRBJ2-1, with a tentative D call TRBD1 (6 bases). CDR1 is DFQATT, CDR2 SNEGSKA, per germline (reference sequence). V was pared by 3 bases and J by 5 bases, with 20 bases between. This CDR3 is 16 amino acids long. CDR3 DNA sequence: TGCAGTGCTAGGGGAATCACAGGGTACCTAAACAATGAGCAGTTCTTC. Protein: CSARGITGYLNNEQFF.

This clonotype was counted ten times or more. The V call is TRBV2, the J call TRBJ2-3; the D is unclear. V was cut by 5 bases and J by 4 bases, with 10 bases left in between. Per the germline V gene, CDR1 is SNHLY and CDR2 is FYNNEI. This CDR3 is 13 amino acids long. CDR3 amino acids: CASSRDEADTQYF. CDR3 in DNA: TGTGCCAGCAGTAGGGATGAGGCAGATACGCAGTATTTT.

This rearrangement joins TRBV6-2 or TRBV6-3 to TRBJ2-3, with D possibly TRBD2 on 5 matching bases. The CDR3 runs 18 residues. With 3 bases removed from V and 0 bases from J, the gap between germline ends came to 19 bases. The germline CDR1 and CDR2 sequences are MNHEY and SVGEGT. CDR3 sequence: CASSYSPSGGASTDTQYF. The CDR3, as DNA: TGTGCCAGCAGTTATTCCCCCTCAGGAGGTGCGAGCACAGATACGCAGTATTTT.

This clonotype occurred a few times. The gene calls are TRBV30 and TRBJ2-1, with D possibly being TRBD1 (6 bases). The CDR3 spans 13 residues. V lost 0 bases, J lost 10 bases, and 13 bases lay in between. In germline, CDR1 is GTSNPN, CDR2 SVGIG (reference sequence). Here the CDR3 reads CAWSVATGNEQFF. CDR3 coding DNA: TGTGCCTGGAGTGTAGCGACAGGCAACGAGCAGTTCTTC.

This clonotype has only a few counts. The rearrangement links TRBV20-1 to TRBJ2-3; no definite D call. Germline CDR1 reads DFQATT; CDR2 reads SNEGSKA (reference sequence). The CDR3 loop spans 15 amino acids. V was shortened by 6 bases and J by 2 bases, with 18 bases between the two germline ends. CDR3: CSAPRTGIVTDTQYF. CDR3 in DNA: TGCAGTGCCCCACGGACCGGAATAGTCACAGATACGCAGTATTTT.

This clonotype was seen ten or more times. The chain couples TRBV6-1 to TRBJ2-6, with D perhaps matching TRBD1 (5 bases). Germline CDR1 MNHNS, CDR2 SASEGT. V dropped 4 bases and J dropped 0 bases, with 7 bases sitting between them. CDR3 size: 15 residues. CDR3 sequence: CASSGDSSGANVLTF. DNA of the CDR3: TGTGCCAGCAGTGGTGACAGCTCTGGGGCCAACGTCCTGACTTTC.

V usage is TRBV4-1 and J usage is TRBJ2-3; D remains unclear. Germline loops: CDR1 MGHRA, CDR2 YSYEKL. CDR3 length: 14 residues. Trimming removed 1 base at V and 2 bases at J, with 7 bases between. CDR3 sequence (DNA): TGCGCCAGCAGCCAAGGACACCTCACAGATACGCAGTATTTT. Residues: CASSQGHLTDTQYF.

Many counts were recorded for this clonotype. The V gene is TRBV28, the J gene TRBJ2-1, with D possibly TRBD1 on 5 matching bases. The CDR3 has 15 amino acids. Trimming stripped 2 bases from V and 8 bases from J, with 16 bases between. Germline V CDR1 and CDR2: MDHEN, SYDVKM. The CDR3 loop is CASSLNIGIGDEQFF. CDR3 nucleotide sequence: TGTGCCAGCAGTTTAAATATTGGGATAGGGGATGAGCAGTTCTTC.

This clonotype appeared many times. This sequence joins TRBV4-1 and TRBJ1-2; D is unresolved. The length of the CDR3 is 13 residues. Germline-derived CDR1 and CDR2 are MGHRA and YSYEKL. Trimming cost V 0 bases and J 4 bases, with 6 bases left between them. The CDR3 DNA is TGCGCCAGCAGCCAAGATGAGGGCTATGGCTACACCTTC. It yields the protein CASSQDEGYGYTF.

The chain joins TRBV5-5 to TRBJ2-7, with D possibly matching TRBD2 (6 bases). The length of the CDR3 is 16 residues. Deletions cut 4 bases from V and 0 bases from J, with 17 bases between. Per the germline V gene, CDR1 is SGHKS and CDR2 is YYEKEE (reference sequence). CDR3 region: CASSSPATSFSYEQYF. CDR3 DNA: TGTGCCAGCAGCAGCCCCGCGACTAGTTTCTCCTACGAGCAGTACTTC.

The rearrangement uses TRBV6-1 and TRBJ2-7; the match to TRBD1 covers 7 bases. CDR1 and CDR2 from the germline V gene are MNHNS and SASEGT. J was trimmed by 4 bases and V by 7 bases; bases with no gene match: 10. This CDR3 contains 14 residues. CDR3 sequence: CASNRDRVGYEQYF. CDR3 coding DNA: TGTGCCAGCAACCGCGACAGGGTGGGGTACGAGCAGTACTTC.

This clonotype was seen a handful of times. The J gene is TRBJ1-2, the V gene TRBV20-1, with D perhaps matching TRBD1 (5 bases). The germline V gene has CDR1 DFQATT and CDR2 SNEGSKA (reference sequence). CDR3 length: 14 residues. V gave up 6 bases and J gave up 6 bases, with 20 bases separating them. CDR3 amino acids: CSAHIAGRAHGYTF. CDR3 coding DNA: TGCAGTGCCCATATTGCGGGCAGGGCCCATGGCTACACCTTC.

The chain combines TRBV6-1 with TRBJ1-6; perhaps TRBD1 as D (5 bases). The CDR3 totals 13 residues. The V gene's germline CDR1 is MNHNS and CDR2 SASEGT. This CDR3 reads CAVLRGDNSPLHF. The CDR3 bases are TGTGCGGTCTTGAGGGGAGATAATTCACCCCTCCACTTT.

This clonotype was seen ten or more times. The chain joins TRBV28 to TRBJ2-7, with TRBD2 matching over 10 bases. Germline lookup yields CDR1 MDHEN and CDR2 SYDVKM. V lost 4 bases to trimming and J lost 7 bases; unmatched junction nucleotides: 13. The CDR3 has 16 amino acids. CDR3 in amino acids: CASSWGSGRAEREQYF. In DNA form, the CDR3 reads TGTGCCAGCAGTTGGGGAAGCGGGAGGGCAGAAAGGGAGCAGTACTTC. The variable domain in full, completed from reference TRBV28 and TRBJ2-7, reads DVKVTQSSRYLVKRTGEKVFLECVQDMDHENMFWYRQDPGLGLRLIYFSYDVKMKEKGDIPEGYSVSREKKERFSLILESASTNQTSMYLCASSWGSGRAEREQYFGPGTRLTVT.

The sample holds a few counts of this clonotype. The CDR3 bases are TGCAGTGCTAGAAGGCGGGACGTGTCCTACGAGCAGTACTTC. Protein product: CSARRRDVSYEQYF. V usage is TRBV20-1 and J usage is TRBJ2-7; D might be TRBD2 (6 bases). CDR3 length: 14 residues. The germline V and J ends were trimmed by 2 bases and 1 base, with 12 bases remaining between them. Per the germline V gene, CDR1 is DFQATT and CDR2 is SNEGSKA (reference sequence).

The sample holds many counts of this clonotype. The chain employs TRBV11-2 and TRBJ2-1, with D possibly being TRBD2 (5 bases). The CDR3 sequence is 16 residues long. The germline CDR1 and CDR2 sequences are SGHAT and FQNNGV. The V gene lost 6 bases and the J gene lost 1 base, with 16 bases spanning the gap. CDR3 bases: TGTGCCAGCAGGACATCCTACGGGGAATCCTACAATGAGCAGTTCTTC. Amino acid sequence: CASRTSYGESYNEQFF.

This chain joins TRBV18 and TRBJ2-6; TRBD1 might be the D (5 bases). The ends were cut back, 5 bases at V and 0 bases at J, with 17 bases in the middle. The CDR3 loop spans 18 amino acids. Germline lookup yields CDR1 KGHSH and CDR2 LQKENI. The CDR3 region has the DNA TGTGCCAGCTCATCGACGACAGTGGGTTACTCTGGGGCCAACGTCCTGACTTTC. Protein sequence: CASSSTTVGYSGANVLTF.

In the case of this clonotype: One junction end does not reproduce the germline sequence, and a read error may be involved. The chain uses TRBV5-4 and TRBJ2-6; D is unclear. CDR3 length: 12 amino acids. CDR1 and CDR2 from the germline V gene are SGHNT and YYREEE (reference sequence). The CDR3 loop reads CASSSWRSAPDF. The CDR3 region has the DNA TGTGCCAGCAGCTCATGGCGCAGCGCACCTGACTTC.

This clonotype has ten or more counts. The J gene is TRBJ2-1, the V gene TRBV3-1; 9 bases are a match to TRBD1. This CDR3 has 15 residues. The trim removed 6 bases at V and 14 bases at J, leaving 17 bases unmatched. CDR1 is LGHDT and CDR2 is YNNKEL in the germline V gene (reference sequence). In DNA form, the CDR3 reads TGTGCCAGCAGTCCACTCGATCAACAGGGGGCCAGCGAGTTCTTC. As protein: CASSPLDQQGASEFF.

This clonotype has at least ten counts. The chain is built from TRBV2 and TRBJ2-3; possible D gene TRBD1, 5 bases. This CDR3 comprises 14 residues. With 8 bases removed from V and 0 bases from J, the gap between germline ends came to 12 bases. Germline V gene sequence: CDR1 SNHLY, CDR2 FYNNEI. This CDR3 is CASCDSSSTDTQYF. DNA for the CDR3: TGTGCCAGCTGCGACAGCTCTAGCACAGATACGCAGTATTTT.

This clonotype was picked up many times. CDR3 sequence: CASSKSSGSSYNEQFF. In DNA form, the CDR3 reads TGCGCCAGCAGCAAGTCTAGCGGGAGCTCCTACAATGAGCAGTTCTTC. The V and J genes are TRBV5-1 and TRBJ2-1, with 10 bases matching TRBD2. The V and J ends lost 4 bases and 0 bases, in that order; junction bases with no gene match: 4. This CDR3 has 16 residues. Germline lookup yields CDR1 SGHRS and CDR2 YFSETQ.

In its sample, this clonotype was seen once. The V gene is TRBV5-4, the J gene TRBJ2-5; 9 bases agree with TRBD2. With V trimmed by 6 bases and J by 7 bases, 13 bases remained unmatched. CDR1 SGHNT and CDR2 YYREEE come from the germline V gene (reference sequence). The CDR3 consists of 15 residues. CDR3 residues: CASTSGASGVRTQYF. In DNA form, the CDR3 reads TGTGCCAGCACCTCGGGGGCTAGCGGGGTACGGACCCAGTACTTC. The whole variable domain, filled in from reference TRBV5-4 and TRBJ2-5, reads ETGVTQSPTHLIKTRGQQVTLRCSSQSGHNTVSWYQQALGQGPQFIFQYYREEENGRGNFPPRFSGLQFPNYSSELNVNALELDDSALYLCASTSGASGVRTQYFGPGTRLLVL.

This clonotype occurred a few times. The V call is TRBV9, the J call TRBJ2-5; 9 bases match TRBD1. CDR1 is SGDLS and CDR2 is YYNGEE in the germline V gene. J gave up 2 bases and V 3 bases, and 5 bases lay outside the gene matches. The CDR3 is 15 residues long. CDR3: CASSDGQGQQETQYF. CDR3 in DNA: TGTGCCAGCAGCGACGGACAGGGGCAACAAGAGACCCAGTACTTC.

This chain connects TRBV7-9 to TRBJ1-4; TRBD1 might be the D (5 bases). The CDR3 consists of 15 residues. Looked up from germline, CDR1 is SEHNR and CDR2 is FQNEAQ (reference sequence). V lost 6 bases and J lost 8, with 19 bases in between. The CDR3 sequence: CASRSPGGRGEKLFF. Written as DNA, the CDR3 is TGTGCCAGCAGGAGCCCGGGGGGTCGTGGGGAAAAACTGTTTTTT.

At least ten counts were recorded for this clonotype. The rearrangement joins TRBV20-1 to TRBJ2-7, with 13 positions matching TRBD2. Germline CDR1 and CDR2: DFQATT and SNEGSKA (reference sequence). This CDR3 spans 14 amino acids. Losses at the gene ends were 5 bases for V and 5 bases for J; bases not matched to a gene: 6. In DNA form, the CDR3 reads TGCAGTGCTGATAGGACTAGCGGGAGTAACGAGCAGTACTTC. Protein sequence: CSADRTSGSNEQYF.

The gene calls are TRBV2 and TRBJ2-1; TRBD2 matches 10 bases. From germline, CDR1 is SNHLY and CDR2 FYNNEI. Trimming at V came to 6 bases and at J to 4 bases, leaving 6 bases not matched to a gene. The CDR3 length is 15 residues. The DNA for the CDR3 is TGTGCCAGCAGCCGCGAGCGGGGGGGATACAATGAGCAGTTCTTC. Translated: CASSRERGGYNEQFF.

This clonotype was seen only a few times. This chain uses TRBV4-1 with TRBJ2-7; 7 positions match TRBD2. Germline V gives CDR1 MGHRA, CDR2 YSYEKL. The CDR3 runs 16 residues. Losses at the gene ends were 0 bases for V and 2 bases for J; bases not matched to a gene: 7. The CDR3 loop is CASSQDAAGAAYEQYF. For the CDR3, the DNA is TGCGCCAGCAGCCAAGATGCTGCGGGAGCTGCCTACGAGCAGTACTTC.